This T cell receptor (beta chain) was documented in a study of spatial heterogeneity in lung cancer. MiXCR, run by TCRdb on the 5' RACE reads, gives a single entry per CDR3 protein. Of about 7,700 distinct CDR3 sequences detected, about 16% appear once; the ten largest clones hold over 13%. V dropped 6 bases and J dropped 0; count of bases not matched to a gene: 2. The germline V gene encodes CDR1 MNHNS and CDR2 SASEGT. The CDR3 extends over 14 amino acids. Time point specified: sample taken at primary tumor resection. The donor population consisted of some 72 patients with untreated, early-stage non-small cell lung cancer. The authors sequenced whole RNA from tumor, nontumor lung or frozen PBMC without sorting. This clonotype is labeled as medium-sized.

The chain uses TRBV6-1 and TRBJ1-5; 7 nucleotides agree with TRBD1. The TCR was taken from a male donor with early-stage non-small cell lung cancer. The source was normal lung tissue next to the tumor, collected at surgery. The CDR3 sequence: CASRRQGSNQPQHF. Written as DNA, the CDR3 is TGTGCCAGCAGAAGACAGGGTAGCAATCAGCCCCAGCATTTT.